This passage covers 24 T cell receptor beta chains from one sample sequenced in a study of T cells in Graves' hyperthyroidism and ophthalmopathy. It was RNA transcripts that yielded the amplified TCR beta CDR3 regions. HTBI primers were used for first-round RT-PCR of the TCR CDR3. TCRdb fed the multiplex PCR reads into MiXCR, producing one record per CDR3 protein. The sample has about 570,000 distinct CDR3 sequences, 46% seen once. Sequencing was carried out using peripheral blood or thyroid tissue (not recorded which). The receptors here all came from an adult woman with Graves' disease, either hyperthyroidism or ophthalmopathy (not recorded which).

The table lists this clonotype with a few counts. This chain joins TRBV28 and TRBJ2-7; D not certain. Trimming pared 3 bases from V and 6 bases from J, leaving 12 bases between. Germline CDR1 and CDR2: MDHEN and SYDVKM. The CDR3 spans 13 residues. CDR3 nucleotides: TGTGCCAGCAGTTTTTCTGGGTTGGGCGAGCAGTACTTC. It encodes CASSFSGLGEQYF.

V is TRBV4-2 and J is TRBJ1-1; D is ambiguous. This CDR3 is 16 amino acids long. V dropped 5 bases and J dropped 5 bases, with 21 bases sitting between them. Germline values: CDR1 LGHNA, CDR2 YNFKEQ. The CDR3 DNA reads as TGTGCCAGCAGCTTGGACCCCCATCAAGTGGGGACTGAAGCTTTCTTT. This sequence encodes CASSLDPHQVGTEAFF.

This clonotype has ten or more counts. The rearrangement uses TRBV29-1 and TRBJ2-7, with 10 nucleotides matching TRBD1. Germline V gene data show CDR1 as SQVTM and CDR2 as ANQGSEA. The V and J ends lost 3 bases and 4 bases, in that order; junction bases with no gene match: 15. The CDR3 is 17 amino acids. This chain's CDR3 is CSVESSPGQGLRYEQYF. CDR3 in DNA: TGCAGCGTTGAGAGTTCCCCGGGACAGGGGCTCCGATACGAGCAGTACTTC.

In this sample, this clonotype turned up a few times. The CDR3 spells CASSPRGPGNQPQHF. In DNA, the CDR3 is TGTGCCAGCAGCCCCCGAGGGCCGGGCAATCAGCCCCAGCATTTT. The chain couples TRBV27 to TRBJ1-5; D not resolved. V gave up 6 bases and J gave up 2 bases, with 14 bases separating them. This CDR3 spans 15 amino acids. Germline V gene data show CDR1 as MNHEY and CDR2 as SMNVEV (reference sequence).

The V gene is TRBV2, the J gene TRBJ2-3; 8 bases map to TRBD2. J lost 4 bases, V lost 7 bases, and 7 bases had no gene match. The CDR3 extends over 14 amino acids. Germline assignment: CDR1 SNHLY and CDR2 FYNNEI. The CDR3 sequence is CASMPGLGPDTQYF. The CDR3 DNA is TGTGCCAGCATGCCGGGACTAGGGCCAGATACGCAGTATTTT. The variable domain in full, completed from reference TRBV2 and TRBJ2-3, reads EPEVTQTPSHQVTQMGQEVILRCVPISNHLYFYWYRQILGQKVEFLVSFYNNEISEKSEIFDDQFSVERPDGSNFTLKIRSTKLEDSAMYFCASMPGLGPDTQYFGPGTRLTVL.

The table lists this clonotype with a count of one. V and J are TRBV7-8 and TRBJ1-2; no clear D. Germline CDR1 reads SGHVS; CDR2 reads FQNEAQ. This CDR3 is built from 14 residues. V lost 6 bases and J 2 bases, leaving 13 bases between the germline ends. CDR3 amino acids: CASRILTGNYGYTF. The CDR3 region has the DNA TGTGCCAGCAGAATCCTGACGGGCAACTATGGCTACACCTTC.

This chain joins TRBV7-9 and TRBJ2-3; TRBD2 is a possible D gene (6 bases). V was cut by 4 bases and J by 7 bases, with 15 bases left in between. Germline V gives CDR1 SEHNR, CDR2 FQNEAQ (reference sequence). This CDR3 region has 14 residues. The DNA of the CDR3 is TGTGCCAGCAGCTCGTTACCGGGGGTCCATACGCAGTATTTT. Its protein is CASSSLPGVHTQYF. Full variable domain (rest looked up from reference TRBV7-9 and TRBJ2-3): DTGVSQNPRHKITKRGQNVTFRCDPISEHNRLYWYRQTLGQGPEFLTYFQNEAQLEKSRLLSDRFSAERPKGSFSTLEIQRTEQGDSAMYLCASSSLPGVHTQYFGPGTRLTVL.

The chain is built from TRBV7-9 and TRBJ1-1; D unresolved. Trimming shortened V by 5 bases and J by 0 bases, and 7 bases separated the two germline ends. Germline CDR1 is SEHNR and CDR2 is FQNEAQ (reference sequence). The CDR3 loop spans 13 amino acids. The CDR3, as DNA: TGTGCCAGCAGCCGAGTACTGAACACTGAAGCTTTCTTT. Its translation is CASSRVLNTEAFF.

This clonotype has at least ten counts. The chain is built from TRBV20-1 and TRBJ2-7; possible D gene TRBD1, 5 bases. Looked up from germline, CDR1 is DFQATT and CDR2 is SNEGSKA (reference sequence). This CDR3 is built from 15 residues. The V end lost 1 base, the J end lost 3 bases, and 16 bases lay between the germline ends. CDR3 DNA sequence: TGCAGTGCTAGAGGGTTCCGGACACTTCTCTACGAGCAGTACTTC. Protein: CSARGFRTLLYEQYF.

This clonotype was found many times. V gene TRBV9 combines with J gene TRBJ2-5, with D maybe TRBD2 (6 bases). In germline, CDR1 is SGDLS, CDR2 YYNGEE. V was shortened by 4 bases and J by 2 bases, with 15 bases between the two germline ends. This CDR3 region has 15 residues. The CDR3 DNA follows: TGTGCCAGCAGCCCCTTCCGGGCGGGACAAGAGACCCAGTACTTC. This codes for CASSPFRAGQETQYF.

This clonotype was seen ten or more times. The rearrangement joins TRBV20-1 to TRBJ1-6, with 8 nucleotides matching TRBD1. Unmatched junction bases numbered 15, after V lost 3 bases and J lost 8 bases. Germline CDR1 is DFQATT and CDR2 is SNEGSKA (reference sequence). CDR3 size: 17 residues. The CDR3 reads CSARGKTGASVDSPLHF. In DNA, the CDR3 is TGCAGTGCTAGGGGAAAGACAGGGGCCTCTGTGGATTCACCCCTCCACTTT.

The chain uses TRBV7-9 and TRBJ1-6; D not resolved. Trimming shortened V by 6 bases and J by 3 bases, and 12 bases separated the two germline ends. CDR1 and CDR2 (germline): SEHNR, FQNEAQ (reference sequence). This CDR3 region has 15 residues. The DNA for the CDR3 is TGTGCCAGCAGTCCTGACATCAACTATAATTCACCCCTCCACTTT. Its protein product is CASSPDINYNSPLHF.

This clonotype was seen ten or more times. The chain uses TRBV7-8 and TRBJ2-7; the match to TRBD2 covers 11 bases. Germline CDR1 and CDR2: SGHVS and FQNEAQ. Trimming took 6 bases from V and 4 from J; bases not matched to a gene: 5. The CDR3 covers 14 residues. CDR3 in DNA: TGTGCCAGCAGGCCCACTAGCGGGGGTTACGAGCAGTACTTC. As protein: CASRPTSGGYEQYF.

The V call is TRBV20-1, the J call TRBJ1-4, with D perhaps matching TRBD1 (5 bases). The V gene lost 7 bases and the J gene lost 3 bases, with 12 bases spanning the gap. CDR1 is DFQATT and CDR2 is SNEGSKA in the germline V gene (reference sequence). The CDR3 covers 13 residues. CDR3 in DNA: TGCAGTGGAAGGGGCTCAGCTAATGAAAAACTGTTTTTT. Protein: CSGRGSANEKLFF.

This clonotype came up a few times. The chain links TRBV7-3 to TRBJ2-2, with TRBD1 matching 8 bases. This CDR3 has 15 amino acids. V lost 3 bases, J lost 9 bases, and 9 bases stayed unmatched. Germline values: CDR1 SGHTA, CDR2 FQGTGA. The CDR3 region is CASSLRQGKWRELFF. The CDR3 nucleotides read TGTGCCAGCAGCTTGCGACAGGGGAAGTGGAGGGAGCTGTTTTTT.

The chain employs TRBV5-1 and TRBJ1-1, with D unclear. V lost 0 bases, J lost 4 bases, and 10 bases lay in between. The CDR3 covers 14 residues. Looked up from germline, CDR1 is SGHRS and CDR2 is YFSETQ. The CDR3: CASSLAGLRTEAFF. CDR3 DNA: TGCGCCAGCAGCTTGGCCGGGCTGCGCACTGAAGCTTTCTTT.

This clonotype was found many times. V usage is TRBV7-2 and J usage is TRBJ2-5, with D maybe TRBD2 (6 bases). Germline V CDR1 and CDR2: SGHTA, FQGNSA. The V gene lost 4 bases and the J gene lost 4 bases, with 16 bases spanning the gap. This CDR3 spans 15 amino acids. CDR3 coding DNA: TGTGCCAGCAGCTATGCCGGGGCGCGGGGAGAGACCCAGTACTTC. It translates to CASSYAGARGETQYF.

This clonotype was counted a single time. The chain joins TRBV20-1 to TRBJ1-5; 11 bases fit TRBD1. Germline values: CDR1 DFQATT, CDR2 SNEGSKA (reference sequence). This CDR3 spans 14 amino acids. V dropped 6 bases and J dropped 5; count of bases not matched to a gene: 6. The CDR3 is CSAIRDRGDQPQHF. The CDR3 DNA reads TGCAGTGCAATCCGGGACAGGGGGGATCAGCCCCAGCATTTT.

In its sample, this clonotype was seen once. Relative to the germline gene, one junction end is altered; a read error may explain this. J is TRBJ2-6 and V is TRBV7-8; 7 bases line up with TRBD1. Germline-derived CDR1 and CDR2 are SGHVS and FQNEAQ. The CDR3 sequence is 17 residues long. In DNA form, the CDR3 reads TGCGCCAGCAGCCAAGTTACAGGGGTAATCGGGGCCAACGTCCTGACTTTC. Translation gives CASSQVTGVIGANVLTF. Variable domain in full (rest from reference TRBV7-8 and TRBJ2-6): GAGVSQSPRYKVAKRGQDVALRCDPISGHVSLFWYQQALGQGPEFLTYFQNEAQLDKSGLPSDRFFAERPEGSVSTLKIQRTQQEDSAVYLCASSQVTGVIGANVLTFGAGSRLTVL.

This clonotype was recorded many times. The rearrangement links TRBV7-9 to TRBJ1-4; maybe TRBD1 (6 bases). This CDR3 comprises 17 residues. CDR1 and CDR2 from the germline V gene are SEHNR and FQNEAQ (reference sequence). V was clipped by 5 bases and J by 4 bases, with 20 bases between them. The CDR3 region has the DNA TGTGCCAGCAGCCCCGCGAGGTGGGGAGGGGGTAATGAAAAACTGTTTTTT. It yields the protein CASSPARWGGGNEKLFF.

This chain uses TRBV25-1 with TRBJ1-5, with D possibly TRBD1 on 5 matching bases. CDR3 size: 14 residues. The germline V gene has CDR1 MGHDK and CDR2 SYGVNS. V was pared by 3 bases and J by 6 bases, with 12 bases between. The DNA of the CDR3 is TGTGCCAGCAGTGATCGGGGCCCCGGTCAGCCCCAGCATTTT. Translated, it gives CASSDRGPGQPQHF.

Ten or more counts support this clonotype. The chain uses TRBV7-3 and TRBJ2-5; D is tentatively TRBD1 or TRBD2 (6 bases each). The V gene's germline CDR1 is SGHTA and CDR2 FQGTGA. This CDR3 has 15 amino acids. V was clipped by 0 bases and J by 5 bases, with 13 bases between them. The CDR3 spells CASSLTGGAWETQYF. The CDR3 DNA sequence: TGTGCCAGCAGCTTAACCGGGGGCGCTTGGGAGACCCAGTACTTC.

This clonotype occurred many times. V is TRBV7-2 and J is TRBJ2-7; TRBD2 matches 12 bases. Trimming at V came to 2 bases and at J to 6 bases, leaving 14 bases not matched to a gene. In germline, CDR1 is SGHTA, CDR2 FQGNSA. CDR3 size: 18 residues. Here the CDR3 DNA reads TGTGCCAGCAGCTTAATCTCGGTACTAGCGGGGGGTACTCGCGAGCAGTACTTC. Its translation: CASSLISVLAGGTREQYF.

The sample holds many counts of this clonotype. This chain links TRBV28 with TRBJ2-7; possibly TRBD1 for D (6 bases). Trimming left V 3 bases short and J 3 bases short, with 15 bases between. CDR3 length: 15 amino acids. Germline V CDR1 and CDR2: MDHEN, SYDVKM. The CDR3 nucleotides are TGTGCCAGCAGTTTGAGGGGGACGACCTACTACGAGCAGTACTTC. Protein: CASSLRGTTYYEQYF.